The T cell receptor (beta chain) under discussion was sequenced for a study of radiation and T cells in renal cell carcinoma (dated by TCRdb to 2018 to 2021). Turning to the overall study: Samples were obtained from a clinical trial, in which 15 Gy stereotactic body radiation therapy was delivered to primary renal cell carcinomas and nephrectomy was performed 4 weeks later. In total, 50 to 60 samples underwent TCR beta sequencing: approximately 26 tumors plus 27 peripheral blood samples. A total of 3.5 million to 4.5 million unique CDR3 nucleotide sequences, encoding 2.8 million or so unique CDR3 amino acid sequences, were found across all 50 or so samples.

Beyond this particular receptor, the publication reports: Blood repertoire dynamics were not followed beyond 4 weeks after treatment. Because no pretreatment tumor biopsies were available, whether clonotypes were present in the tumor at baseline could not be determined. In blood, the top tumor clonotypes increased between baseline and 2 weeks post-radiation and then shrank by 4 weeks, which suggests that tumor-resident clones expanded only transiently. With a single-armed trial design, the study had no way to address how radiation dose or scheduling affects the TCR repertoire.

On this clone: The specificity of this receptor is unknown. No base quality values were provided; no much bigger clone lies one nucleotide off.

From the cysteine up to the phenylalanine, the CDR3 has a length of 15 residues. The CDR3 DNA has 45 bases and is translated from base 1. The germline V gene (reference sequence) sets CDR1 to LNHDA and CDR2 to SQIVND. V is pruned by 3 bases and J by 9 bases, leaving 8 bases of the junction without a gene match. This sample's time point label indicates: blood 2 weeks post-SBRT. Taken with the paper, the label for treatment or condition translates to: 15 Gy SBRT to primary tumor, nephrectomy 4 weeks later. To track tumor-enriched clonotypes, serial peripheral blood was sampled from radiation-treated patients at baseline and at 2 weeks and 4 weeks after SBRT. Every patient's renal cell carcinoma showed clear cell pathology. The QIAamp DNA Blood Mini Kit (Qiagen) was used to prepare genomic DNA for TCR sequencing. Only samples passing all quality control checks were included in the analyses. Following the manufacturer's recommendations, the immunoSEQ kit was used to generate TCR beta libraries from genomic DNA. To prepare the libraries, a first multiplex PCR with proprietary primers was run, followed by a second PCR that added unique barcodes, and a bead cleanup was done after each round. Each sample batch included a kit-provided positive control reaction and a negative control reaction. The final libraries underwent checking on an Agilent 4200 TapeStation D1000 ScreenTape, volumetric pooling, and quantification by qPCR. An Illumina NextSeq500 fitted with a MidOutput 150-cycle cartridge performed the sequencing, running 156 Read1 cycles and 15 Index1 cycles with the kit's custom primers. The pooled library was loaded at approximately 1 pM, with a roughly 19% PhiX control spiked in. For the original study's pipeline: Vendor-processed data were analyzed in R, with a clonotype defined as all T cells sharing the same CDR3 nucleotide sequence. In the clone abundance analyses, frequencies were normalized to the 10,000 most abundant clones in each sample. Public T cell clones, which averaged fewer than five per sample, were removed prior to analysis. Tumor-enriched and baseline blood-enriched clonotypes were defined by at least a 32-fold difference in abundance between compartments. A beta-binomial differential abundance model was used to identify clonotypes that expanded or contracted between blood time points. The Baroni-Urbani and Buser coefficient was used to measure tumor-blood repertoire similarity, and groups were compared with two-tailed Wilcoxon tests in R. The immuneACCESS repertoire file appears here via TCRdb, limited to in-frame rearrangements. These files lack a portion of the clones; in checked studies, under half of the deficit traces to unresolved V genes, and the cause of the others is not known. That table furnishes V, J and clone size, whereas the DNA furnished D and trimming. This sample has roughly 150,000 clones in its table, and about 87% of those were observed once. The ten largest clonotypes hold approximately 13% of the sample.

Recombination joined TRBV19 with TRBJ2-1; 10 of the junction bases match TRBD2. Sequencing used blood, obtained from a patient whose treatment included radiotherapy and nephrectomy. The sequence was collected from a woman aged 50 to 60 with renal cell carcinoma. The CDR3 corresponds to CASSISGGVRFEQFF. The sequenced DNA is TGTGCCAGTAGTATCAGCGGGGGGGTGAGGTTTGAGCAGTTCTTC.